The rows below give T cell receptor beta chains drawn from one sample of a study of PD-1 blockade in classical Hodgkin lymphoma. This table comes from immunoSEQ multiplex PCR, and its TCRdb copy is limited to in-frame clones, with some not included. Altogether over 85,000 clones are present, roughly 80% being singletons, with the ten largest covering approximately 15%. The sequencing used peripheral blood mononuclear cells (PBMCs), collected before the second cycle of nivolumab. The receptors were gathered from a human donor with classical Hodgkin lymphoma. The CDR3 runs from the conserved cysteine through the conserved F or W. The D gene is left open where the match is weak. Clone size is not always given. Where it is, it says once, few, many or a class for expanded clones.

d_gene,j_gene,abundance,v_gene,CDR3aa,CDR3nt
NA,TRBJ1-5,NA,TRBV28,CASSLPGRGSRSANQPQHF,TGTGCCAGCAGTTTACCGGGCAGGGGATCGAGATCCGCCAATCAGCCCCAGCATTTT
NA,TRBJ2-1,NA,TRBV10-3,CAISPGTGNNEQFF,TGTGCCATCAGTCCCGGGACGGGGAACAATGAGCAGTTCTTC
TRBD2,TRBJ2-3,NA,TRBV5-1,CASSLAGGSTDTQYF,TGCGCCAGCAGCTTGGCCGGGGGGAGCACAGATACGCAGTATTTT
NA,TRBJ1-5,once,TRBV27,CASSLLAGGNQPQHF,TGTGCCAGCAGTTTATTGGCGGGCGGGAATCAGCCCCAGCATTTT
NA,TRBJ1-5,NA,TRBV6-5,CASSPNSNQPQHF,TGTGCCAGCAGCCCCAACAGCAATCAGCCCCAGCATTTT
NA,TRBJ1-1,NA,TRBV7-2,CASSLGDQAFF,TGTGCCAGCAGCTTAGGGGACCAAGCTTTCTTT
NA,TRBJ1-5,few,TRBV23-1,CASITGRNQPQHF,TGCGCCAGCATAACGGGGCGCAATCAGCCCCAGCATTTT
NA,TRBJ2-2,NA,TRBV27,CASSLRTAGETGELFF,TGTGCCAGCAGTCTACGGACCGCTGGGGAAACCGGGGAGCTGTTTTTT
NA,TRBJ1-4,few,TRBV28,CATFGAHATNEKLFF,TGTGCCACCTTCGGGGCGCACGCAACTAATGAAAAACTGTTTTTT
NA,TRBJ2-1,NA,TRBV7-7,CASSLNSGSYNEQFF,TGTGCCAGCAGCTTAAATAGCGGCTCCTACAATGAGCAGTTCTTC
TRBD1,TRBJ2-5,NA,TRBV6-5,CASTGTGKGTQYF,TGTGCCAGCACGGGGACAGGGAAAGGGACCCAGTACTTC
TRBD1,TRBJ1-2,NA,TRBV10-2,CASRPRQGAYGYTF,TGCGCCAGCAGACCGAGACAGGGGGCGTATGGCTACACCTTC
NA,TRBJ1-3,few,TRBV7-9,CASSLKASGNTIYF,TGTGCCAGCAGCTTAAAGGCCTCTGGAAACACCATATATTTT
NA,TRBJ2-3,NA,TRBV14,CASSQNWADTQYF,TGTGCCAGCAGCCAAAATTGGGCAGATACGCAGTATTTT
NA,TRBJ1-6,few,TRBV2,CASSEDRLGSPLHF,TGTGCCAGCAGTGAAGACAGATTAGGTTCACCCCTCCACTTT
NA,TRBJ2-2,NA,TRBV2,CASRLSGELFF,TGTGCCAGCCGCTTATCCGGGGAGCTGTTTTTT
TRBD2,TRBJ2-1,NA,TRBV27,CASSRLAGGNEQFF,TGTGCCAGCAGCAGACTAGCGGGTGGAAATGAGCAGTTCTTC
NA,TRBJ2-1,NA,TRBV27,CASTRDGSYNEQFF,TGTGCCAGTACCCGGGACGGCTCCTACAATGAGCAGTTCTTC
TRBD1,TRBJ2-7,NA,TRBV6-1,CASSGGGRAGGKGTYEQYF,TGTGCCAGCAGTGGGGGTGGCAGGGCAGGGGGTAAAGGAACTTACGAGCAGTACTTC
NA,TRBJ1-2,NA,TRBV7-3,CASSLGMDRGSGGYTF,TGTGCCAGCAGCTTAGGGATGGACAGAGGGTCAGGAGGCTACACCTTC
NA,TRBJ2-3,NA,TRBV15,CATRVGGSTDTQYF,TGTGCCACCAGAGTGGGGGGTAGCACAGATACGCAGTATTTT
NA,TRBJ1-1,NA,TRBV11-2,CASSWDDGQNTEAFF,TGTGCCAGCAGCTGGGACGACGGACAGAACACTGAAGCTTTCTTT
NA,TRBJ1-5,NA,TRBV4-2,CASSQGGGPDQPQHF,TGTGCCAGCAGCCAAGGCGGGGGGCCCGATCAGCCCCAGCATTTT
NA,TRBJ2-3,NA,TRBV4-2,CASSQETGDLTDTQYF,TGTGCCAGCAGCCAAGAGACGGGAGATCTCACAGATACGCAGTATTTT
NA,TRBJ2-1,NA,TRBV30,CAWSVGVPPLNEQFF,TGTGCCTGGAGTGTGGGGGTCCCCCCCCTCAATGAGCAGTTCTTC
NA,TRBJ2-1,once,TRBV11-1,CASSSGASSYNEQFF,TGTGCCAGCAGCTCGGGCGCTAGCTCCTACAATGAGCAGTTCTTC
NA,TRBJ1-2,NA,TRBV28,CASSLGLRGDGYTF,TGTGCCAGCAGTCTAGGACTCCGAGGAGATGGCTACACCTTC
NA,TRBJ2-2,NA,TRBV6-4,CASRAGGGTGELFF,TGTGCCAGCAGGGCCGGGGGTGGCACCGGGGAGCTGTTTTTT
NA,TRBJ2-7,few,TRBV7-9,CASSLTGNSYEQYF,TGTGCCAGCAGCTTAACCGGGAACTCCTACGAGCAGTACTTC
NA,TRBJ2-2,many,TRBV10-2,CARAIDGGSGELFF,TGCGCCAGAGCGATCGATGGGGGATCCGGGGAGCTGTTTTTT
TRBD2,TRBJ2-5,once,TRBV7-9,CASSLPTSGQETQYF,TGTGCCAGCAGCTTACCGACTAGCGGCCAAGAGACCCAGTACTTC
NA,TRBJ2-3,NA,TRBV6-1,CASRMGLASTDTQYF,TGTGCCAGCAGGATGGGACTCGCTAGCACAGATACGCAGTATTTT
NA,TRBJ2-7,few,TRBV4-3,CASSHLVGTSYEQYF,TGCGCCAGCAGCCACCTAGTCGGGACCTCCTACGAGCAGTACTTC
NA,TRBJ1-2,NA,TRBV7-8,CASSLDETYGYTF,TGTGCCAGCAGCCTGGACGAAACCTATGGCTACACCTTC
NA,TRBJ1-3,NA,TRBV7-2,CASSLGWGRNSGNTIYF,TGTGCCAGCAGCTTGGGGTGGGGTCGGAACTCTGGAAACACCATATATTTT
TRBD1,TRBJ2-7,once,TRBV2,CASSGKGQFISYEQYF,TGTGCCAGCAGCGGCAAGGGACAGTTTATTTCCTACGAGCAGTACTTC
TRBD1,TRBJ2-1,NA,TRBV7-9,CASSPLQVGGQGYNEQFF,TGTGCCAGCAGCCCCCTTCAGGTCGGGGGACAGGGATACAATGAGCAGTTCTTC
NA,TRBJ2-7,NA,TRBV5-4,CASSLGPATYEQYF,TGTGCCAGCAGCTTGGGCCCCGCAACCTACGAGCAGTACTTC
TRBD2,TRBJ2-3,NA,TRBV11-2,CASSLDVAGGLLNTQYF,TGTGCCAGCAGCTTAGATGTAGCGGGAGGTTTGTTAAATACGCAGTATTTT
TRBD2,TRBJ2-7,NA,TRBV7-8,CASSLGASGSSVLSYEQYF,TGTGCCAGCAGCTTAGGGGCTAGCGGGAGTTCGGTCCTTTCCTACGAGCAGTACTTC
NA,TRBJ2-3,NA,TRBV29-1,CSVEELVGGQYF,TGCAGCGTTGAAGAACTGGTGGGCGGGCAGTATTTT
TRBD2,TRBJ2-1,NA,TRBV18,CASSPPPGLAGGPVNNEQFF,TGTGCCAGCTCACCACCTCCGGGACTAGCGGGAGGGCCGGTCAACAATGAGCAGTTCTTC